What follows are 5 T cell receptor beta chains derived from one specimen sequenced in a study of memory CD4+ T cells and cytomegalovirus serostatus. Single viable CD3+CD4+CD8-CD45RO+ cells were sorted as the memory CD4+ T cells. The method was immunoSEQ multiplex PCR; TCRdb's version includes in-frame clones alone and lacks a portion of them. The table lists around 53,000 clones, around four fifths of them singletons, with roughly 2% in the top ten. The sample was memory CD4+ T cells from blood. The receptor source for this set is an adult in good health and CMV-seropositive.

The V call is TRBV2, the J call TRBJ1-5, with no clear D. Trimming stripped 7 bases from V and 7 bases from J, with 17 bases between. This CDR3 contains 14 residues. Per the germline V gene, CDR1 is SNHLY and CDR2 is FYNNEI. The CDR3 is CASTPTGRGQPQHF. CDR3 nucleotide sequence: TGTGCCAGCACTCCGACGGGGAGAGGCCAGCCCCAGCATTTT. The full variable domain, rest sourced from reference TRBV2 and TRBJ1-5, is EPEVTQTPSHQVTQMGQEVILRCVPISNHLYFYWYRQILGQKVEFLVSFYNNEISEKSEIFDDQFSVERPDGSNFTLKIRSTKLEDSAMYFCASTPTGRGQPQHFGDGTRLSIL.

This chain connects TRBV7-2 to TRBJ2-1; no clear D gene. The length of the CDR3 is 13 residues. The germline V and J ends were trimmed by 4 bases and 9 bases, with 13 bases remaining between them. Germline V lookup: CDR1 SGHTA, CDR2 FQGNSA. CDR3 amino acids: CASSSSRSPEQFF. For the CDR3, the DNA is TGTGCCAGCAGCTCCTCTCGGTCGCCTGAGCAGTTCTTC.

The chain is built from TRBV7-8 and TRBJ2-7; maybe TRBD1 (5 bases). The V end was cut by 1 base, the J end by 2 bases, with 15 bases between. CDR3 length equals 16 residues. The V gene's germline CDR1 is SGHVS and CDR2 FQNEAQ. Written as DNA, the CDR3 is TGTGCCAGCAGCTTAGAGTTTACGCAGGGTGCCTACGAGCAGTACTTC. Translating gives CASSLEFTQGAYEQYF.

The chain recombines TRBV5-1 with TRBJ1-1, with D unresolved. Between the trimmed V and J ends, which lost 4 bases and 2 bases, there was a span of 12 bases. The CDR3 length is 14 residues. Germline V lookup: CDR1 SGHRS, CDR2 YFSETQ. The chain's CDR3 is CASSADTTNTEAFF. The CDR3 nucleotides read TGCGCCAGCAGCGCAGACACCACCAACACTGAAGCTTTCTTT.

J is TRBJ1-4 and V is TRBV4-2; TRBD1 might be the D (5 bases). V was shortened by 8 bases and J by 3 bases, with 13 bases between the two germline ends. The CDR3 runs 14 residues. Germline assignment: CDR1 LGHNA and CDR2 YNFKEQ. DNA for the CDR3: TGTGCCAGCGGAGGTGGGGGACCTAATGAAAAACTGTTTTTT. Protein product: CASGGGGPNEKLFF.